This TCR beta chain is from a study of T-cell memory formation after mild COVID-19. Study-wide background: TCR clusters were largely donor specific. Study conclusions and caveats: Clones that got smaller from day 15 to 85 had even CD4/CD8, while clones growing later tipped toward CD4+. Contracting clones localized mainly to CM and EM when CD4+ and mainly to EMRA when CD8+. Certain responding clones were present in pre-infection memory, suggesting participation of cross-reactive memory.

TCRdb called the 5' RACE reads again in MiXCR, with one record for every CDR3 protein. The data show approximately 100,000 distinct CDR3 sequences, around 10% seen once. On this clonotype: The antigen is unknown.

V lost 10 bases, J lost 3 bases, and 16 bases lay in between. Germline CDR1 is ENHRY and CDR2 is SYGVKD. The CDR3 consists of 13 residues. V is TRBV10-3 and J is TRBJ2-7; D is uncertain. This clonotype was sampled from a man aged 18 to 29 who had mild COVID-19 (a few samples of this study predate the infection). Cell type and time point are not known. Sequenced input: PBMCs or a T cell subset sorted from them (not recorded which). The CDR3 DNA reads as TGTGCCACCAAGCCCCCGGAGCGCTACGAGCAGTACTTC. Amino acids: CATKPPERYEQYF.